The 32 T cell receptor beta chains below were found in one sample sequenced in a study of T cells after yellow fever vaccination. Each CDR3 protein is one row after TCRdb ran MiXCR on the 5' RACE reads. The repertoire holds approximately 600,000 distinct CDR3 sequences, around 12% seen once, with approximately 15% in the top ten. This specimen consisted of PBMCs, obtained on the day of the yellow fever booster vaccination. Receptors were obtained from a man younger than 45 who received the YFV17D yellow fever vaccine.

The gene calls are TRBV5-6 and TRBJ2-3, with D perhaps matching TRBD1 or TRBD2 (7 bases each). V was pared by 1 base and J by 6 bases, with 21 bases between. In germline, CDR1 is SGHDT, CDR2 YYEEEE. This CDR3 spans 17 amino acids. CDR3 sequence reads: CASSLKRTGLVGDTQYF. The CDR3 DNA is TGTGCCAGCAGCTTGAAAAGGACAGGACTAGTGGGTGATACGCAGTATTTT. The full variable domain, rest sourced from reference TRBV5-6 and TRBJ2-3, is DAGVTQSPTHLIKTRGQQVTLRCSPKSGHDTVSWYQQALGQGPQFIFQYYEEEERQRGNFPDRFSGHQFPNYSSELNVNALLLGDSALYLCASSLKRTGLVGDTQYFGPGTRLTVL.

This clonotype turned up a few times. The chain recombines TRBV12-3 or TRBV12-4 with TRBJ2-5; 7 bases match TRBD1. The V gene end was trimmed by 1 base and the J gene end by 5 bases; junction bases not matched to a gene: 7. CDR3 length: 15 amino acids. The CDR3 protein is CASSLGQGLLETQYF. DNA for the CDR3: TGTGCCAGCAGTTTAGGACAGGGCCTTCTGGAGACCCAGTACTTC.

This clonotype was recorded a few times. The rearrangement links TRBV5-1 to TRBJ2-7, with D unresolved. Trimming removed 0 bases from V and 4 bases from J, with 8 bases in between. Germline CDR1 SGHRS, CDR2 YFSETQ. The CDR3 covers 13 residues. The DNA for the CDR3 is TGCGCCAGCAGCTTGGCCGCGCGTTACGAGCAGTACTTC. Protein: CASSLAARYEQYF. The entire variable domain, with the rest obtained from reference TRBV5-1 and TRBJ2-7, is as follows: KAGVTQTPRYLIKTRGQQVTLSCSPISGHRSVSWYQQTPGQGLQFLFEYFSETQRNKGNFPGRFSGRQFSNSRSEMNVSTLELGDSALYLCASSLAARYEQYFGPGTRLTVT.

The chain is built from TRBV20-1 and TRBJ1-1; D perhaps matches TRBD1 (6 bases). Per the germline V gene, CDR1 is DFQATT and CDR2 is SNEGSKA (reference sequence). Deletions cut 7 bases from V and 4 bases from J, with 13 bases between. The CDR3 is 12 residues long. The CDR3 protein is CSVYRAGTEAFF. The CDR3 coding sequence is TGCAGTGTTTACAGGGCGGGCACTGAAGCTTTCTTT.

This sequence joins TRBV29-1 and TRBJ2-7; D is perhaps TRBD1 (6 bases). Germline values: CDR1 SQVTM, CDR2 ANQGSEA. Trimming cost V 0 bases and J 0 bases, with 18 bases left between them. The CDR3 covers 17 residues. CDR3 region: CSVEDRPDRPSSYEQYF. The CDR3 DNA reads TGCAGCGTTGAAGATCGCCCCGACAGGCCGAGCTCCTACGAGCAGTACTTC.

This clonotype was recorded a few times. The chain employs TRBV18 and TRBJ2-5; no clear D gene. The CDR3 sequence is 14 residues long. Trimming removed 0 bases from V and 5 bases from J, with 10 bases in between. Germline CDR1 KGHSH, CDR2 LQKENI. The CDR3 is CASSPPSVGETQYF. DNA for the CDR3: TGTGCCAGCTCACCACCGTCGGTCGGCGAGACCCAGTACTTC. Complete variable domain (other parts from reference TRBV18 and TRBJ2-5): NAGVMQNPRHLVRRRGQEARLRCSPMKGHSHVYWYRQLPEEGLKFMVYLQKENIIDESGMPKERFSAEFPKEGPSILRIQQVVRGDSAAYFCASSPPSVGETQYFGPGTRLLVL.

The table lists this clonotype with a count of one. The rearrangement joins TRBV6-1 to TRBJ1-2; the match to TRBD1 covers 9 bases. V lost 6 bases, J lost 10 bases, and 9 bases stayed unmatched. The CDR3 consists of 13 residues. The germline V gene has CDR1 MNHNS and CDR2 SASEGT. The CDR3 DNA is TGTGCCAGCAGGGACCCGGGACAGGGAGTCTACACCTTC. Amino acids: CASRDPGQGVYTF.

V and J are TRBV20-1 and TRBJ2-1; a weak D match, TRBD2 (6 bases). The germline gives CDR1 DFQATT, CDR2 SNEGSKA (reference sequence). CDR3 size: 13 residues. V shed 6 bases and J shed 9 bases, with 18 bases lying between them. CDR3 sequence reads: CSAPRGLSVEQFF. In nucleotides, the CDR3 is TGCAGTGCCCCGAGGGGACTTTCTGTTGAGCAGTTCTTC.

This clonotype was picked up many times. The chain couples TRBV5-1 to TRBJ2-3; the D gene could be TRBD1 or TRBD2 (5 bases each). V lost 2 bases and J 2 bases, leaving 6 bases between the germline ends. Per the germline V gene, CDR1 is SGHRS and CDR2 is YFSETQ. This CDR3 spans 13 amino acids. CDR3 nucleotide sequence: TGCGCCAGCAGCTTTGGGACCACAGATACGCAGTATTTT. Its protein product is CASSFGTTDTQYF.

This clonotype was picked up a small number of times. The CDR3 nucleotides read TGTGCCAGCAGTGTTCGCGAGCAGTACTTC. This sequence encodes CASSVREQYF. V and J are TRBV6-4 and TRBJ2-7; no definite D call. Germline assignment: CDR1 MRHNA and CDR2 SNTAGT. This CDR3 region has 10 residues. V was shortened by 4 bases and J by 6 bases, with 4 bases between the two germline ends.

Only a few counts were recorded for this clonotype. The V and J genes are TRBV6-2 or TRBV6-3 and TRBJ2-7, with D possibly called TRBD1 or TRBD2 (5 bases each). Germline CDR1 and CDR2: MNHEY and SVGEGT. The V end was cut by 5 bases, the J end by 2 bases, with 13 bases between. The CDR3 is made up of 14 amino acids. CDR3 residues: CASSRPRDPYEQYF. The CDR3 DNA sequence: TGTGCCAGCAGTCGCCCCCGGGACCCCTACGAGCAGTACTTC.

This clonotype was picked up a small number of times. J is TRBJ2-1 and V is TRBV5-1, with D perhaps TRBD2 (5 bases). V shed 7 bases and J shed 0 bases, with 11 bases lying between them. The CDR3 consists of 14 residues. Germline V gene lookup returns CDR1 SGHRS and CDR2 YFSETQ. Here the CDR3 reads CASHLGVSYNEQFF. Written as DNA, the CDR3 is TGCGCCAGCCACCTCGGGGTCTCCTACAATGAGCAGTTCTTC.

This clonotype was observed a handful of times. J is TRBJ2-3 and V is TRBV20-1, with 7 bases that match TRBD2. Germline values: CDR1 DFQATT, CDR2 SNEGSKA (reference sequence). J was trimmed by 3 bases and V by 0 bases; bases with no gene match: 3. The CDR3 has 14 amino acids. The CDR3 DNA sequence: TGCAGTGCTAGAGATTGGACTAGGACAGATACGCAGTATTTT. Amino acid sequence: CSARDWTRTDTQYF.

At least ten counts were recorded for this clonotype. This rearrangement joins TRBV5-1 to TRBJ2-7, with D possibly TRBD2 on 5 matching bases. The V gene's germline CDR1 is SGHRS and CDR2 YFSETQ. V dropped 5 bases and J dropped 3 bases, with 9 bases sitting between them. This CDR3 is built from 12 residues. CDR3 amino acids: CASREAYYEQYF. The CDR3 DNA is TGCGCCAGCAGGGAGGCGTACTACGAGCAGTACTTC.

In this sample, this clonotype turned up a few times. At one end, the junction sequence differs from germline, possibly due to a read error. The genes are TRBV2 and TRBJ2-1; a weak D match, TRBD2 (6 bases). The CDR3 runs 15 residues. Germline CDR1 reads SNHLY; CDR2 reads FYNNEI. The chain's CDR3 is CASSQAGFSYNEQFF. The CDR3 nucleotides are TGTGCCAGCAGTCAAGCGGGTTTCTCCTACAATGAGCAGTTCTTC.

A few counts support this clonotype. The chain's CDR3 is CASSLEIAGELGQYF. DNA for the CDR3: TGTGCCAGCAGCTTAGAGATAGCGGGAGAGCTAGGACAGTACTTC. The J gene is TRBJ2-5, the V gene TRBV7-2; 9 nucleotides match TRBD2. Unmatched junction bases numbered 11, after V lost 1 base and J lost 11 bases. The CDR3 is 15 amino acids. Germline V lookup: CDR1 SGHTA, CDR2 FQGNSA.

This clonotype was seen only a few times. The CDR3 DNA reads TGCAGTGCTAGAGGAGGACTATACTCCTACGAGCAGTACTTC. It codes for CSARGGLYSYEQYF. The chain recombines TRBV20-1 with TRBJ2-7, with D possibly being TRBD2 (6 bases). Trimming stripped 1 base from V and 0 bases from J, with 10 bases between. CDR1 is DFQATT, CDR2 SNEGSKA, per germline (reference sequence). The CDR3 extends over 14 amino acids.

V is TRBV28 and J is TRBJ2-3; 7 nucleotides line up with TRBD1. Germline V gene sequence: CDR1 MDHEN, CDR2 SYDVKM. V gave up 3 bases and J gave up 4 bases; unmatched junction bases: 7. The CDR3 contains 15 residues. The CDR3 DNA follows: TGTGCCAGCAGTTTGGGGACAGTATGGTCAGATACGCAGTATTTT. This translates into CASSLGTVWSDTQYF. Combining the CDR3 with reference TRBV28 and TRBJ2-3 gives the whole variable domain DVKVTQSSRYLVKRTGEKVFLECVQDMDHENMFWYRQDPGLGLRLIYFSYDVKMKEKGDIPEGYSVSREKKERFSLILESASTNQTSMYLCASSLGTVWSDTQYFGPGTRLTVL.

Many counts were recorded for this clonotype. The chain couples TRBV7-2 to TRBJ2-3; D gene ambiguous. The CDR3 is 13 amino acids. Trimming removed 0 bases from V and 2 bases from J, with 3 bases in between. Germline V gene data show CDR1 as SGHTA and CDR2 as FQGNSA. The CDR3, as DNA: TGTGCCAGCAGCTTAGCCTTCACAGATACGCAGTATTTT. Amino acids: CASSLAFTDTQYF.

There are a few counts of this clonotype. The chain recombines TRBV7-2 with TRBJ2-5; 7 positions agree with TRBD1. The germline gives CDR1 SGHTA, CDR2 FQGNSA. Losses at the gene ends were 5 bases for V and 5 bases for J; bases not matched to a gene: 8. The CDR3 is 14 amino acids. CDR3 coding DNA: TGTGCCAGCAGCGGAGAAGGGGGCGTTGAGACCCAGTACTTC. This gives the protein CASSGEGGVETQYF.

This clonotype appeared a few times. V usage is TRBV28 and J usage is TRBJ2-7; TRBD1 or TRBD2 may be the D gene (5 bases each). The CDR3 sequence is 15 residues long. Germline values: CDR1 MDHEN, CDR2 SYDVKM. The V end was cut by 6 bases, the J end by 0 bases, with 15 bases between. CDR3 in DNA: TGTGCCAGCAGAACCGGGGCCCATAACTCCTACGAGCAGTACTTC. Amino acids: CASRTGAHNSYEQYF.

The chain links TRBV7-2 to TRBJ2-7; 9 bases fit TRBD2. V was clipped by 5 bases and J by 2 bases; unmatched bases: 4. Germline V CDR1 and CDR2: SGHTA, FQGNSA. The CDR3 loop spans 14 amino acids. The CDR3 nucleotides are TGTGCCAGCAGCACCGTAGCGGGAGCCTACGAGCAGTACTTC. Translation gives CASSTVAGAYEQYF. Drawing the rest from reference TRBV7-2 and TRBJ2-7, the complete variable domain is GAGVSQSPSNKVTEKGKDVELRCDPISGHTALYWYRQSLGQGLEFLIYFQGNSAPDKSGLPSDRFSAERTGGSVSTLTIQRTQQEDSAVYLCASSTVAGAYEQYFGPGTRLTVT.

This chain connects TRBV6-1 to TRBJ2-7; maybe TRBD2 (6 bases). With 7 bases removed from V and 0 bases from J, the gap between germline ends came to 10 bases. CDR1 is MNHNS and CDR2 is SASEGT in the germline V gene. CDR3 length: 13 amino acids. The CDR3 nucleotides are TGTGCCAGCACTCGGGAGTACTCCTACGAGCAGTACTTC. It specifies CASTREYSYEQYF.

The chain carries TRBV20-1 and TRBJ2-5; 11 nucleotides line up with TRBD2. J lost 5 bases, V lost 6 bases, and 11 bases had no gene match. The CDR3 spans 15 residues. Germline CDR1 and CDR2: DFQATT and SNEGSKA (reference sequence). CDR3 bases: TGCAGTGCGGAGAATAGCGGGAGGGAATGGGAGACCCAGTACTTC. Residues: CSAENSGREWETQYF.

This clonotype was observed a handful of times. J is TRBJ1-3 and V is TRBV28, with a tentative D call TRBD1 (6 bases). CDR3 length: 16 amino acids. CDR1 and CDR2 from the germline V gene are MDHEN and SYDVKM. With 6 bases removed from V and 0 bases from J, the gap between germline ends came to 15 bases. CDR3 in amino acids: CASRRDRLSSGNTIYF. The DNA for the CDR3 is TGTGCCAGCAGACGAGACAGGCTGAGCTCTGGAAACACCATATATTTT.

This clonotype turned up a few times. For the CDR3, the DNA is TGTGCCAGCAGCTTTGGCACCCAAGAGACCCAGTACTTC. Protein: CASSFGTQETQYF. This chain links TRBV7-8 with TRBJ2-5; D is unclear. This CDR3 is built from 13 residues. The V gene lost 3 bases and the J gene lost 1 base, with 6 bases spanning the gap. Germline V lookup: CDR1 SGHVS, CDR2 FQNEAQ.

The table lists this clonotype with many counts. V usage is TRBV10-2 and J usage is TRBJ2-7, with D uncertain. CDR1 and CDR2 (germline): WSHSY, SAAADI. The CDR3 consists of 14 residues. The V end was cut by 5 bases, the J end by 2 bases, with 13 bases between. Here the CDR3 DNA reads TGCGCCAGCAGTACCCGGACCGGAGCCTACGAGCAGTACTTC. It specifies CASSTRTGAYEQYF.

This clonotype was observed a handful of times. The CDR3 bases are TGTGCCAGCAGTTTCCTGGACAGACAGGATGAGCAGTTCTTC. Translation: CASSFLDRQDEQFF. V is TRBV6-2 or TRBV6-3 and J is TRBJ2-1; a possible D gene is TRBD1 (6 bases). Germline CDR1 and CDR2: MNHEY and SVGEGT. This CDR3 spans 14 amino acids. V dropped 4 bases and J dropped 8 bases, with 15 bases sitting between them.

This sequence joins TRBV28 and TRBJ2-7, with D maybe TRBD1 (6 bases). Trimming took 8 bases from V and 6 from J, leaving 23 bases between them. In germline, CDR1 is MDHEN, CDR2 SYDVKM. The CDR3 runs to 15 residues. The CDR3 region is CASGPKQGDWSEQYF. The CDR3 bases are TGTGCCAGCGGACCCAAACAGGGAGATTGGAGCGAGCAGTACTTC.

This clonotype came up a few times. The chain joins TRBV6-2 or TRBV6-3 to TRBJ2-7; tentative D call: TRBD1 (5 bases). CDR3 length: 17 residues. The germline V and J ends were trimmed by 0 bases and 3 bases, with 18 bases remaining between them. Germline-derived CDR1 and CDR2 are MNHEY and SVGEGT. CDR3 nucleotide sequence: TGTGCCAGCAGTTACTCGATCGCCGACGGACACCTCTACGAGCAGTACTTC. As protein: CASSYSIADGHLYEQYF.

CDR3 DNA sequence: TGTGCCAGCAGCCCCCGGACAAGAGATTACGAGCAGTACTTC. It yields the protein CASSPRTRDYEQYF. V is TRBV2 and J is TRBJ2-7; D is perhaps TRBD1 (5 bases). Germline V gene sequence: CDR1 SNHLY, CDR2 FYNNEI. The CDR3 consists of 14 residues. The germline V and J ends were trimmed by 6 bases and 4 bases, with 16 bases remaining between them.

The V call is TRBV12-3 or TRBV12-4, the J call TRBJ1-1; 7 bases line up with TRBD1. Germline trimming cut 5 bases from V and 3 bases from J; bases unmatched to any gene: 9. This CDR3 is 15 amino acids long. The CDR3 here is CASSTSTGVDTEAFF. The CDR3 DNA sequence: TGTGCCAGCAGTACGAGTACAGGGGTGGACACTGAAGCTTTCTTT.